The 21 T cell receptor beta chains listed next were all sequenced from one sample in a study of control samples from healthy donors and cancer patients. Generated by immunoSEQ multiplex PCR, the TCRdb table keeps only in-frame clones and is missing some. The data hold approximately 87,000 clones, with 91% observed a single time. The specimen was blood. The receptors were gathered from a man aged 45-60 years in good health.

Note on this clone: One end of the junction does not line up with germline, which may come from a read error. The chain uses TRBV27 and TRBJ1-1; no clear D. CDR1 and CDR2 (germline): MNHEY, SMNVEV (reference sequence). This CDR3 contains 15 residues. CDR3 amino acids: CVSSQSYQSNTEAFF. For the CDR3, the DNA is TGTGTCAGCAGTCAATCGTATCAATCGAACACTGAAGCTTTCTTT.

The chain combines TRBV29-1 with TRBJ2-3, with D unresolved. Trimming removed 4 bases at V and 2 bases at J, with 10 bases between. The CDR3 loop spans 13 amino acids. Germline assignment: CDR1 SQVTM and CDR2 ANQGSEA. The CDR3 DNA follows: TGCAGCGTTGTCTCCAGTTACACAGATACGCAGTATTTT. Translated, it gives CSVVSSYTDTQYF.

The genes are TRBV30 and TRBJ2-7; a possible D gene is TRBD2 (5 bases). CDR1 is GTSNPN, CDR2 SVGIG, per germline (reference sequence). This CDR3 is built from 15 residues. Trimming shortened V by 0 bases and J by 3 bases, and 15 bases separated the two germline ends. Here the CDR3 DNA reads TGTGCCTGGAGTGTACTCACGGGGAACCACTACGAGCAGTACTTC. It codes for CAWSVLTGNHYEQYF. Complete variable domain (other parts from reference TRBV30 and TRBJ2-7): SQTIHQWPATLVQPVGSPLSLECTVEGTSNPNLYWYRQAAGRGLQLLFYSVGIGQISSEVPQNLSASRPQDRQFILSSKKLLLSDSGFYLCAWSVLTGNHYEQYFGPGTRLTVT.

This clone appeared a single time. This chain joins TRBV12-3 or TRBV12-4 and TRBJ1-5; D not resolved. This CDR3 has 12 amino acids. The V end was cut by 5 bases, the J end by 5 bases, with 7 bases between. The CDR3 spells CASSLSDQPQHF. In DNA, the CDR3 is TGTGCCAGCAGTCTTTCCGATCAGCCCCAGCATTTT.

The V call is TRBV4-3, the J call TRBJ1-4, with D perhaps TRBD1 (5 bases). Germline CDR1 is LGHNA and CDR2 is YSLEER. The V end lost 0 bases, the J end lost 7 bases, and 18 bases lay between the germline ends. The CDR3 totals 17 residues. The CDR3 DNA follows: TGCGCCAGCAGCCAAGAGTCGAGAATGCAGGGCGGTGAAAAACTGTTTTTT. Translated, it gives CASSQESRMQGGEKLFF.

CDR3 protein: CASSLDRRNQPQHF. The CDR3 DNA reads TGTGCCAGCAGTTTGGACAGGAGGAATCAGCCCCAGCATTTT. The chain carries TRBV6-6 and TRBJ1-5; the match to TRBD1 covers 7 bases. After removal of 4 bases from V and 4 bases from J, the junction contained 4 bases not matched to a gene. The CDR3 length is 14 residues. Germline V CDR1 and CDR2: MNHNY, SVGAGI (reference sequence).

This clone appeared once. The CDR3 region is CASSRQSTDTQYF. The CDR3 nucleotides read TGCGCCAGTTCCCGTCAAAGCACAGATACGCAGTATTTT. The chain combines TRBV5-1 with TRBJ2-3; D gene unclear. Germline CDR1 is SGHRS and CDR2 is YFSETQ. Trimming took 8 bases from V and 0 from J, leaving 10 bases between them. This CDR3 region has 13 residues.

Only one count was recorded for this clone. The chain is built from TRBV7-2 and TRBJ1-1, with 8 positions matching TRBD1. The CDR3 runs to 13 residues. The germline CDR1 and CDR2 sequences are SGHTA and FQGNSA. V gave up 5 bases and J gave up 4 bases; unmatched junction bases: 3. CDR3 sequence: CASSQDRATEAFF. DNA of the CDR3: TGTGCCAGCAGCCAGGACAGGGCCACTGAAGCTTTCTTT.

This chain uses TRBV25-1 with TRBJ1-5, with TRBD1 matching 7 bases. This CDR3 spans 15 amino acids. V lost 3 bases, J lost 1 base, and 3 bases stayed unmatched. Germline V gene data show CDR1 as MGHDK and CDR2 as SYGVNS. DNA of the CDR3: TGTGCCAGCAGTGATAGGGGGCTGAGCAATCAGCCCCAGCATTTT. It codes for CASSDRGLSNQPQHF.

The chain couples TRBV4-1 to TRBJ2-7; unclear D gene. Trimming cost V 3 bases and J 5 bases, with 14 bases left between them. The CDR3 runs to 14 residues. Germline values: CDR1 MGHRA, CDR2 YSYEKL. The chain's CDR3 is CASSHPDKGHEQYF. CDR3 coding DNA: TGCGCCAGCAGCCACCCCGACAAGGGCCACGAGCAGTACTTC.

This chain connects TRBV3-1 (or the pseudogene TRBV3-2) to TRBJ2-1; no definite D call. The V end lost 1 base, the J end lost 10 bases, and 11 bases lay between the germline ends. The germline V gene has CDR1 LGHDT and CDR2 YNNKEL (reference sequence). The CDR3 is 13 amino acids. The chain's CDR3 is CASSQVAVGEQFF. CDR3 coding DNA: TGTGCCAGCAGCCAAGTGGCGGTAGGCGAGCAGTTCTTC.

The chain carries TRBV6-5 and TRBJ1-5, with D possibly matching TRBD1 (6 bases). The CDR3 runs to 12 residues. Germline loops: CDR1 MNHEY, CDR2 SVGAGI. Trimming removed 5 bases from V and 6 bases from J, with 8 bases in between. CDR3 residues: CASSQGSQPQHF. As DNA, the CDR3 is TGTGCCAGCAGTCAGGGGTCTCAGCCCCAGCATTTT.

The chain combines TRBV12-3 or TRBV12-4 with TRBJ2-7; possibly TRBD1 or TRBD2 for D (5 bases each). Trimming removed 4 bases from V and 6 bases from J, with 10 bases in between. The CDR3 has 12 amino acids. CDR3 sequence reads: CASSYLRGEQYF. DNA of the CDR3: TGTGCCAGCAGTTACCTGAGGGGCGAGCAGTACTTC.

The rearrangement joins TRBV20-1 to TRBJ2-2; D gene unclear. The CDR3 is 12 residues long. Germline V gene sequence: CDR1 DFQATT, CDR2 SNEGSKA (reference sequence). V lost 3 bases to trimming and J lost 6 bases, with 8 bases between them. The CDR3 loop reads CSASRRAGELFF. The CDR3 DNA reads as TGCAGTGCTAGTCGAAGGGCCGGGGAGCTGTTTTTT.

This clone was observed a handful of times. CDR3 in DNA: TGTGCCAGCAGCAAGCTCGGGACAGGGGGCATACAGACCCAGTACTTC. Its protein product is CASSKLGTGGIQTQYF. This chain uses TRBV14 with TRBJ2-5; 12 positions match TRBD1. Germline trimming cut 5 bases from V and 6 bases from J; bases unmatched to any gene: 10. Germline CDR1 reads SGHDN; CDR2 reads FVKESK. CDR3 size: 16 residues.

This clone showed up just once. The J gene is TRBJ1-6, the V gene TRBV27; TRBD1 is a possible D gene (6 bases). From germline, CDR1 is MNHEY and CDR2 SMNVEV (reference sequence). The germline V and J ends were trimmed by 6 bases and 6 bases, with 21 bases remaining between them. This CDR3 comprises 17 residues. The DNA for the CDR3 is TGTGCCAGCAGACCTTCCTTAAACAGGGAAGGTAATTCACCCCTCCACTTT. Amino acids: CASRPSLNREGNSPLHF.

This sequence joins TRBV5-1 and TRBJ2-3, with D unclear. V shed 0 bases and J shed 6 bases, with 2 bases lying between them. The CDR3 runs 11 residues. CDR1 is SGHRS and CDR2 is YFSETQ in the germline V gene. CDR3 bases: TGCGCCAGCAGCTTGGATGATACGCAGTATTTT. It encodes CASSLDDTQYF.

CDR3 residues: CASSPRVGRSYNSPLHF. CDR3 DNA sequence: TGTGCCAGCAGTCCCCGTGTAGGGAGGTCCTATAATTCACCCCTCCACTTT. The rearrangement uses TRBV6-6 and TRBJ1-6; D gene unclear. CDR1 and CDR2 from the germline V gene are MNHNY and SVGAGI (reference sequence). The CDR3 totals 17 residues. V gave up 5 bases and J gave up 1 base, with 15 bases separating them.

The rearrangement uses TRBV30 and TRBJ1-6; D is unclear. Germline V gene lookup returns CDR1 GTSNPN and CDR2 SVGIG (reference sequence). This CDR3 contains 12 residues. Trimming took off 4 bases at V and 5 bases at J, with 6 bases between the two ends. This CDR3 is CAWNGNNSPLHF. The CDR3 coding sequence is TGTGCCTGGAACGGAAATAATTCACCCCTCCACTTT.

The chain employs TRBV28 and TRBJ1-5, with D unresolved. V was shortened by 3 bases and J by 6 bases, with 9 bases between the two germline ends. The V gene's germline CDR1 is MDHEN and CDR2 SYDVKM. The CDR3 is 13 residues long. The CDR3 DNA reads TGTGCCAGCAGTTTGCGGGCTACTCAGCCCCAGCATTTT. This sequence encodes CASSLRATQPQHF.

The genes are TRBV14 and TRBJ1-1; D perhaps matches TRBD1 (5 bases). The germline V and J ends were trimmed by 2 bases and 0 bases, with 10 bases remaining between them. Germline values: CDR1 SGHDN, CDR2 FVKESK. This CDR3 is built from 15 residues. CDR3 sequence (DNA): TGTGCCAGCAGCCAAACCGGGACGGTGAACACTGAAGCTTTCTTT. The encoded protein is CASSQTGTVNTEAFF.